What follows is one TCR beta chain and its context. Its antigen remains undetermined. Within one base of it there is no much larger clone, and no base qualities were kept. Patients with a history of autoimmune disease or receiving systemic immunosuppression were excluded from the trial. In every dose cohort, peripheral blood was drawn for TCR sequencing at baseline, cycle 4 day 1, and cycle 7 day 1. The samples were drawn from a first-in-human, open-label, multicenter phase I dose-escalation trial of ivuxolimab. Adults with locally advanced or metastatic melanoma, renal cell, hepatocellular, or head and neck squamous cell carcinoma were enrolled in the trial. Before TCR sequencing, CD4+ T cells and CD8+ T cells were sorted from peripheral blood as separate populations. The data are from a study of OX40 agonist ivuxolimab in advanced cancers. Regarding the research as a whole: Ivuxolimab, which targeted the costimulatory receptor OX40 (CD134), was an agonistic, fully human IgG2 monoclonal antibody. Intravenous ivuxolimab was administered to patients every 2 weeks at six dose levels: 0.01, 0.1, 0.3, 1.5, 3 and 10 mg/kg. Of the approximately 50 patients in dose escalation, approximately 20 had hepatocellular carcinoma, some 15 had melanoma, 9 had renal cell carcinoma and 9 had head and neck cancer. In the dose-escalation cohort, around four fifths of patients were male, and the mean age was approximately 55 years, with a range of about 23 to 85. Patients were allowed to have had prior anti-PD-1, anti-PD-L1 or anti-CTLA-4 therapy, and 40% of the dose-escalation patients had previously received checkpoint inhibitors. Partial responses occurred in three dose-escalation patients, of whom one had hepatocellular carcinoma and two had cutaneous melanoma. The point of sequencing TCRbeta in the periphery was to test whether ivuxolimab changed TCR sequence diversity and drove clonal T-cell expansion. The paper reports the monotherapy dose-escalation portion (N = 52 patients) of the phase I ivuxolimab trial. Points the paper makes about the study in general: Low levels of normalized T-cell clonal expansion were also seen in some nonresponding patients. At doses of 0.1 to 3.0 mg/kg, clonal expansion of both CD4+ and CD8+ T cells in blood was seen between baseline and week 6. After ivuxolimab, expanded clones were on average more numerous among CD8+ T cells than among CD4+ T cells. The antigen specificity of the peripheral T cells that underwent clonal expansion was not determined. In the 0.1-3.0 mg/kg groups, partial responders had among the lowest normalized peripheral clonal expansion, particularly in CD8+ T cells.

The germline V gene supplies CDR1 MNHNS and CDR2 SASEGT. Between the V and J ends, shortened by 10 bases and 3 bases respectively, the junction contains 9 bases. Reading from cysteine to phenylalanine, the CDR3 counts 11 amino acids. Of the read, only the CDR3 DNA is kept; its 33 bases are in frame from base 1. Genomic DNA was isolated from the sorted cells so that the TCRbeta CDR3 region could be sequenced. TCRbeta CDR3 regions were sequenced using the immunoSEQ Assay. TCRdb carries this immuneACCESS record with in-frame sequences only. Its versions omit some clonotypes, under half of them owing to an unresolved V gene in the studies checked, with the rest unexplained. Here the sample has about 48,000 clones; around 74% occur a single time. Approximately 2.1% of the sample rests with the top ten.

This specimen was CD4+ or CD8+ T cells sorted from blood, taken in a trial of the OX40 agonist ivuxolimab. The V gene is TRBV6-1 and the J gene is TRBJ1-1; too little of a D gene remains to name it. This sequence was found in an adult with an advanced solid tumor such as melanoma, head and neck, liver or kidney cancer. The CDR3 protein: CAMTTDTEAFF. In nucleotide form, the sequence is TGTGCCATGACCACGGACACTGAAGCTTTCTTT.